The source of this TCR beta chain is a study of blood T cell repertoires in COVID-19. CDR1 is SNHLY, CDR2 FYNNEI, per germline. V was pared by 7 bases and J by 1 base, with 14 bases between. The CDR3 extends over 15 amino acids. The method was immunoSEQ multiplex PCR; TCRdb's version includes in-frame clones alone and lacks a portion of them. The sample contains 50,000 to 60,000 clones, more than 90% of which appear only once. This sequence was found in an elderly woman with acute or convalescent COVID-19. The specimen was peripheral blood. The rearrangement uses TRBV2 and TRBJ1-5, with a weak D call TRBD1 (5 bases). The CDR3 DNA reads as TGTGCCAGCAACGGGCTGGAGGGGAGCAATCAGCCCCAGCATTTT. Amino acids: CASNGLEGSNQPQHF.